This T cell receptor beta chain was profiled in a study of T-cell memory formation after mild COVID-19. Looking at the study overall: The two donors had largely donor-specific TCR clusters.

Study results and limitations: Later expanders leaned CD4+, whereas day 15 to 85 contracting clones were balanced CD4/CD8. Second-wave clones peaking on day 37 lacked confirmed SARS-CoV-2 specificity. The main location of contracting CD4+ clones was CM and EM, and that of contracting CD8+ clones was EMRA.

TCRdb reanalysed the 5' RACE reads using MiXCR and keeps one entry per CDR3 protein. The sample carries 250,000 to 300,000 distinct CDR3 sequences, about a sixth recorded once. Germline assignment: CDR1 MNHNS and CDR2 SASEGT. The V and J ends lost 2 bases and 3 bases, in that order; junction bases with no gene match: 3. The CDR3 consists of 16 residues. With respect to this clonotype: Its target is not known.

The specimen was PBMCs or a T cell subset sorted from them (not recorded which). This chain joins TRBV6-1 and TRBJ2-3; 12 nucleotides line up with TRBD2. The sequence was collected from a man aged 18-30 years who had mild COVID-19 (a few samples of this study predate the infection). Cell type and time point are not known. The CDR3 sequence: CASSELAGGLTDTQYF. In DNA, the CDR3 is TGTGCCAGCAGTGAACTAGCGGGGGGGCTGACAGATACGCAGTATTTT.